This entry lists 31 T cell receptor beta chains sequenced from one sample in a study of molecular identifiers for immune sequencing clone quantification (dated by TCRdb to 2016 to 2019). Library preparation used PCR. For sequencing, an Illumina HiSeq 4000 was employed. TCRdb trimmed the raw reads at Q25, called clones with MiXCR and kept productive beta chains. Rows merge per CDR3 protein into single entries with the most common DNA and genes. This sample comprises more than 70,000 distinct CDR3 sequences, under 25% of them detected only once. The ten largest clones represent 1.1% of the sample. The sample was naive CD8+ T cells from blood, with Jurkat cell RNA spiked in. The sample's cell subset or site label is to be understood as: FACS-sorted CD8+CD4-CCR7+CD45RA+ naive T cells. Receptors originate from a human donor in good health. Some libraries in this study had Jurkat cell RNA spiked in.

In its sample, this clonotype was seen a few times. Written as DNA, the CDR3 is TGTGCCAGCAGCTTCGAGGGAAGCACAGATACGCAGTATTTT. This translates into CASSFEGSTDTQYF. The chain combines TRBV7-3 with TRBJ2-3; D might be TRBD2 (5 bases). From germline, CDR1 is SGHTA and CDR2 FQGTGA. Trimming shortened V by 3 bases and J by 0 bases, and 7 bases separated the two germline ends. The CDR3 loop spans 14 amino acids.

The table lists this clonotype with many counts. The rearrangement uses TRBV5-5 and TRBJ1-5; D may be TRBD1 (5 bases). The CDR3 runs 16 residues. Germline V lookup: CDR1 SGHKS, CDR2 YYEKEE (reference sequence). V was shortened by 4 bases and J by 0 bases, with 14 bases between the two germline ends. The CDR3 nucleotides are TGTGCCAGCAGCCGCGGGGGTCCCTATAGCAATCAGCCCCAGCATTTT. Its translation is CASSRGGPYSNQPQHF.

This clonotype occurred many times. The V call is TRBV9, the J call TRBJ2-3, with D perhaps TRBD2 (6 bases). CDR3 length: 15 amino acids. Trimming pared 3 bases from V and 2 bases from J, leaving 13 bases between. Per germline, CDR1 SGDLS and CDR2 YYNGEE. CDR3 coding DNA: TGTGCCAGCAGCGACGGGACTTTACCCACAGATACGCAGTATTTT. Its protein product is CASSDGTLPTDTQYF.

This clonotype was found a few times. This may be a read error: a much more frequent sequence differs by one nucleotide. The chain employs TRBV30 and TRBJ2-7, with D uncertain. This CDR3 region has 14 residues. The germline V gene has CDR1 GTSNPN and CDR2 SVGIG (reference sequence). The CDR3 protein is CAWSRDRVGYVQYF. In nucleotides, the CDR3 is TGTGCCTGGAGTCGAGACCGGGTAGGGTACGTGCAGTACTTC. Full variable domain (remainder filled in from reference TRBV30 and TRBJ2-7): SQTIHQWPATLVQPVGSPLSLECTVEGTSNPNLYWYRQAAGRGLQLLFYSVGIGQISSEVPQNLSASRPQDRQFILSSKKLLLSDSGFYLCAWSRDRVGYVQYFGPGTRLTVT.

The V and J genes are TRBV5-1 and TRBJ2-7; D is possibly TRBD1 (6 bases). The CDR3 totals 14 residues. V was clipped by 9 bases and J by 0 bases, with 16 bases between them. In germline, CDR1 is SGHRS, CDR2 YFSETQ. CDR3 nucleotide sequence: TGCGCCAACAGTTATACAGGGCCCTCCTACGAGCAGTACTTC. This sequence encodes CANSYTGPSYEQYF.

V gene TRBV12-3 or TRBV12-4 combines with J gene TRBJ2-1; TRBD2 matches at 12 bases. The trim removed 7 bases at V and 7 bases at J, leaving 5 bases unmatched. This CDR3 spans 14 amino acids. The CDR3 nucleotides are TGTGCCAGCACTGGGACTAGCGGGTGGAATGAGCAGTTCTTC. As protein: CASTGTSGWNEQFF.

Regarding this clonotype: Being one base from a much bigger clone, this may be a read error. V is TRBV6-2 or TRBV6-3 and J is TRBJ2-7; the match to TRBD2 covers 9 bases. Germline CDR1 reads MNHEY; CDR2 reads SVGEGT. This CDR3 is 14 amino acids long. V shed 6 bases, J shed 5 bases, and the junction held 8 bases outside the gene matches. CDR3 DNA: TGTGCCAGCAGGGGGGGACTAGCCAGCCACGAGCAGTACTTC. As protein: CASRGGLASHEQYF.

J is TRBJ2-3 and V is TRBV5-5, with 7 bases that match TRBD2. This CDR3 contains 18 residues. J lost 4 bases, V lost 4 bases, and 18 bases had no gene match. Germline CDR1 is SGHKS and CDR2 is YYEKEE (reference sequence). DNA for the CDR3: TGTGCCAGCAGCCCGGGGATGGCGGGAGTCGGCCTTGCAGATACGCAGTATTTT. Its protein is CASSPGMAGVGLADTQYF.

Notes on this clonotype: A much larger clone sits a single nucleotide away, making a read error possible. The V call is TRBV6-2 or TRBV6-3, the J call TRBJ2-4; a weak D match, TRBD2 (6 bases). The CDR3 loop spans 15 amino acids. Germline loops: CDR1 MNHEY, CDR2 SVGEGT. The chain's CDR3 is CASSTDSLAENIQYF. The CDR3 DNA reads TGTGCCAGCAGTACAGATTCACTAGCCGAAAACATTCAGTACTTC.

This clonotype showed up many times. This chain connects TRBV6-2 or TRBV6-3 to TRBJ2-7, with D possibly matching TRBD1 (6 bases). Per the germline V gene, CDR1 is MNHEY and CDR2 is SVGEGT. The CDR3 is 16 amino acids. Trimming stripped 6 bases from V and 3 bases from J, with 21 bases between. The CDR3 DNA sequence: TGTGCCAGCAGACCGCAGGGGTCAGGAGCCGACTACGAGCAGTACTTC. Translating it yields CASRPQGSGADYEQYF.

This clonotype was seen ten or more times. V usage is TRBV6-5 and J usage is TRBJ2-5; no clear D. The CDR3 totals 15 residues. Germline-derived CDR1 and CDR2 are MNHEY and SVGAGI. With 1 base removed from V and 2 bases from J, the gap between germline ends came to 11 bases. The DNA for the CDR3 is TGTGCCAGCAGTTACTACTCGGACGAACAAGAGACCCAGTACTTC. Translation: CASSYYSDEQETQYF.

The rearrangement uses TRBV27 and TRBJ2-3, with TRBD2 identical over 8 bases. Germline V CDR1 and CDR2: MNHEY, SMNVEV (reference sequence). The CDR3 is 18 amino acids. V gave up 6 bases and J gave up 3 bases; unmatched junction bases: 17. The CDR3 region is CASRARVETSVETDTQYF. The CDR3 DNA is TGTGCCAGCAGGGCCAGGGTGGAGACTAGCGTAGAAACAGATACGCAGTATTTT.

V is TRBV6-2 or TRBV6-3 and J is TRBJ2-1; 12 nucleotides agree with TRBD2. Germline lookup yields CDR1 MNHEY and CDR2 SVGEGT. This CDR3 contains 15 residues. V lost 6 bases and J lost 7; bases outside the gene matches: 7. The DNA of the CDR3 is TGTGCCAGCAGCCCCTTCACTAGCGGGGGGAATGAGCAGTTCTTC. Amino acids: CASSPFTSGGNEQFF.

This clonotype was counted once. This clone may be a read error of a much larger clone one base away. The chain uses TRBV7-9 and TRBJ2-4, with a tentative D call TRBD1 (6 bases). Germline V CDR1 and CDR2: SEHNR, FQNEAQ (reference sequence). The CDR3 length is 13 residues. The CDR3 spells CTSSLGGEDIQYF. The CDR3 nucleotides are TGTACCAGCAGCTTAGGGGGAGAGGACATTCAGTACTTC.

This clonotype has just a few counts. The chain is built from TRBV5-4 and TRBJ1-1; tentative D call: TRBD1 (5 bases). From germline, CDR1 is SGHNT and CDR2 YYREEE (reference sequence). The CDR3 consists of 15 residues. The germline V and J ends were trimmed by 3 bases and 1 base, with 13 bases remaining between them. CDR3 DNA sequence: TGTGCCAGCAGCTGGACACGGAGTCAGAACACTGAAGCTTTCTTT. Its protein product is CASSWTRSQNTEAFF.

This clonotype was detected many times. The rearrangement uses TRBV28 and TRBJ2-7; possibly TRBD1 or TRBD2 for D (5 bases each). V lost 3 bases, J lost 3 bases, and 9 bases lay in between. CDR3 size: 13 residues. From germline, CDR1 is MDHEN and CDR2 SYDVKM. The DNA for the CDR3 is TGTGCCAGCAGTTTTCGGGGCCTCTACGAGCAGTACTTC. Its translation: CASSFRGLYEQYF.

The table lists this clonotype with a few counts. This sequence may be a read error, since a much larger clone differs from it by one base. The chain employs TRBV7-9 and TRBJ2-7; D not certain. Germline CDR1 reads SEHNR; CDR2 reads FQNEAQ (reference sequence). The CDR3 has 13 residues. The CDR3 DNA sequence: TGTGCCAGCAGCATAGTCTCGAGCTACGAGCGGTACTTC. Its translation: CASSIVSSYERYF.

The sample holds a few counts of this clonotype. The chain joins TRBV27 to TRBJ2-1; 8 bases align to TRBD1. After removal of 4 bases from V and 10 bases from J, the junction contained 12 bases not matched to a gene. Germline V gene sequence: CDR1 MNHEY, CDR2 SMNVEV (reference sequence). This CDR3 spans 15 amino acids. The CDR3 region has the DNA TGTGCCAGCAGTTCCGGACAGGGTCCCCCCGCCGAGCAGTTCTTC. The encoded protein is CASSSGQGPPAEQFF.

The table lists this clonotype with a few counts. V is TRBV11-2 and J is TRBJ1-3, with TRBD1 as a possible D gene (6 bases). The V gene lost 4 bases and the J gene lost 2 bases, with 9 bases spanning the gap. The CDR3 runs to 14 residues. Germline CDR1 and CDR2: SGHAT and FQNNGV. The CDR3 nucleotides are TGTGCCAGCAGCTCCTCAGGGGCTGGAAACACCATATATTTT. Protein product: CASSSSGAGNTIYF.

In regard to this clonotype: A much more abundant neighbour one base away suggests this may be a read error. The chain recombines TRBV11-2 with TRBJ1-5; the D gene is possibly TRBD1 (6 bases). V was cut by 5 bases and J by 7 bases, with 18 bases left in between. The germline gives CDR1 SGHAT, CDR2 FQNNGV. CDR3 size: 15 residues. The CDR3 region is CASSLGLGADQPQHF. CDR3 coding DNA: TGTGCCAGCAGCCTGGGGTTGGGGGCCGACCAGCCCCAGCATTTT. The variable domain in full, with the rest retrieved from reference TRBV11-2 and TRBJ1-5, is EAGVAQSPRYKIIEKRQSVAFWCNPISGHATLYWYQQILGQGPKLLIQFQNNGVVDDSQLPKDRFSAERLKGVDSTLKIQPAKLEDSAVYLCASSLGLGADQPQHFGDGTRLSIL.

This clonotype has a handful of counts. This chain links TRBV10-3 with TRBJ2-1, with a tentative D call TRBD1 (6 bases). Per germline, CDR1 ENHRY and CDR2 SYGVKD. This CDR3 is built from 13 residues. V dropped 3 bases and J dropped 8 bases, with 11 bases sitting between them. DNA of the CDR3: TGTGCCATCAGTGATAAAGGGGGATATGAGCAGTTCTTC. Its protein is CAISDKGGYEQFF.

The V gene is TRBV4-1, the J gene TRBJ2-1; possible D gene TRBD2, 5 bases. This CDR3 spans 18 amino acids. In germline, CDR1 is MGHRA, CDR2 YSYEKL. The V end lost 1 base, the J end lost 2 bases, and 18 bases lay between the germline ends. This CDR3 reads CASSQAGMVVNPYNEQFF. In DNA form, the CDR3 reads TGCGCCAGCAGCCAAGCGGGGATGGTGGTCAACCCCTACAATGAGCAGTTCTTC.

At least ten counts were recorded for this clonotype. The chain couples TRBV6-2 or TRBV6-3 to TRBJ2-3, with TRBD2 as a possible D gene (6 bases). The germline CDR1 and CDR2 sequences are MNHEY and SVGEGT. V shed 1 base and J shed 8 bases, with 10 bases lying between them. This CDR3 contains 13 residues. In DNA, the CDR3 is TGTGCCAGCAGTTACTATGAGGGAGGTACGCAGTATTTT. It encodes CASSYYEGGTQYF.

This clonotype was observed at least ten times. The CDR3 DNA follows: TGTGCCAGCAGCCTAGCGGATTCTAGCACAGATACGCAGTATTTT. Translation: CASSLADSSTDTQYF. J is TRBJ2-3 and V is TRBV6-6; 7 bases are a match to TRBD2. Germline lookup yields CDR1 MNHNY and CDR2 SVGAGI (reference sequence). The CDR3 length is 15 residues. V trimming: 6 bases; J trimming: 0 bases; junction bases outside the gene matches: 6.

This chain connects TRBV30 to TRBJ2-3, with 12 positions matching TRBD2. The germline V gene has CDR1 GTSNPN and CDR2 SVGIG (reference sequence). The CDR3 spans 17 residues. With 1 base clipped from V and 1 base from J, the junction kept 6 bases outside the gene matches. The CDR3 loop reads CAWSELAGGWGTDTQYF. The CDR3, as DNA: TGTGCCTGGAGTGAACTAGCGGGAGGATGGGGCACAGATACGCAGTATTTT. Filled out from reference TRBV30 and TRBJ2-3, the complete variable domain reads SQTIHQWPATLVQPVGSPLSLECTVEGTSNPNLYWYRQAAGRGLQLLFYSVGIGQISSEVPQNLSASRPQDRQFILSSKKLLLSDSGFYLCAWSELAGGWGTDTQYFGPGTRLTVL.

Details on this clonotype: A much bigger clone sits one base away, suggesting this may be a read error. This sequence joins TRBV25-1 and TRBJ2-7; 7 bases align to TRBD1. Trimming took 11 bases from V and 3 from J; bases not matched to a gene: 4. This CDR3 has 11 amino acids. Germline V gene data show CDR1 as MGHDK and CDR2 as SYGVNS. The CDR3 nucleotides are TGTGCCGGCCAGGGGGTCTACGAGCAGTACTTC. Encoded protein: CAGQGVYEQYF.

Notes on this clonotype: A much bigger clone sits one base away, suggesting this may be a read error. This chain connects TRBV6-1 to TRBJ2-5; perhaps TRBD1 as D (6 bases). The CDR3 runs 16 residues. The germline V gene has CDR1 MNHNS and CDR2 SASEGT. Trimming stripped 1 base from V and 1 base from J, with 13 bases between. CDR3 in DNA: TGTGCCAGCAGTGAAGGACCGGGACACCGCCAAGAGACCCAGTACTTC. Encoded protein: CASSEGPGHRQETQYF.

This clonotype was seen only a few times. The chain combines TRBV20-1 with TRBJ2-7; D is uncertain. There are 12 residues in the CDR3. Germline V gene sequence: CDR1 DFQATT, CDR2 SNEGSKA (reference sequence). V gave up 3 bases and J gave up 3 bases, with 9 bases separating them. CDR3 protein: CSASWVGYEQYF. Written as DNA, the CDR3 is TGCAGTGCTAGTTGGGTTGGCTACGAGCAGTACTTC.

This clonotype was picked up many times. The rearrangement joins TRBV27 to TRBJ1-6; TRBD1 is a possible D gene (6 bases). Trimming took 5 bases from V and 5 from J, leaving 13 bases between them. Germline CDR1 MNHEY, CDR2 SMNVEV (reference sequence). The CDR3 spans 15 residues. The DNA for the CDR3 is TGTGCCAGCAGTCCTGGGACACCTAATAATTCACCCCTCCACTTT. Protein: CASSPGTPNNSPLHF.

Concerning this clonotype: This may stem from a read error, because a much larger clone lies one nucleotide away. V is TRBV27 and J is TRBJ1-1; 10 bases match TRBD1. Germline trimming cut 6 bases from V and 4 bases from J; bases unmatched to any gene: 5. The CDR3 has 14 residues. The germline V gene has CDR1 MNHEY and CDR2 SMNVEV (reference sequence). CDR3 DNA: TGTGCCAGCAGGGGGACAGGGGTGAGCACTGAAGCTTTCTTT. Protein sequence: CASRGTGVSTEAFF.

This clonotype has only a few counts. The chain has TRBV20-1 and TRBJ2-7; D is unclear. The CDR3 sequence is 14 residues long. V was pared by 0 bases and J by 3 bases, with 12 bases between. Germline assignment: CDR1 DFQATT and CDR2 SNEGSKA (reference sequence). In nucleotides, the CDR3 is TGCAGTGCTAGAGAGGTCCTCTCAAACTACGAGCAGTACTTC. Encoded protein: CSAREVLSNYEQYF.